The 24 T cell receptor beta chains below were found in one sample sequenced in a study of graft-versus-host responses after intestinal transplantation. Graft samples were processed, releasing intraepithelial and lamina propria lymphocytes. Only in-frame clones appear in the TCRdb table, and some are missing; sequencing was by immunoSEQ multiplex PCR. The repertoire holds 7,500 to 10,000 clones, 78% seen once, with 24% in the top ten. Source: ileum tissue, taken less than 550 days after intestinal transplant. The receptors derive from a human patient who received an intestinal transplant, so some T cells may come from the graft donor.

The rearrangement uses TRBV5-5 and TRBJ2-1, with 13 positions matching TRBD2. The trim removed 5 bases at V and 4 bases at J, leaving 3 bases unmatched. CDR3 length equals 15 residues. CDR1 and CDR2 (germline): SGHKS, YYEKEE (reference sequence). CDR3 DNA sequence: TGTGCCAGCAGGGAGGGACTAGCGGGGTACAATGAGCAGTTCTTC. It is translated as CASREGLAGYNEQFF.

The chain links TRBV30 to TRBJ2-5, with D perhaps TRBD1 or TRBD2 (6 bases each). Germline CDR1 and CDR2: GTSNPN and SVGIG (reference sequence). The CDR3 spans 15 residues. The V gene lost 3 bases and the J gene lost 5 bases, with 19 bases spanning the gap. CDR3 sequence reads: CAWSAVLGGLETQYF. The CDR3, as DNA: TGTGCCTGGAGCGCAGTCTTAGGGGGACTTGAGACCCAGTACTTC. The full variable domain, in which reference TRBV30 and TRBJ2-5 provide the parts outside the CDR3, is SQTIHQWPATLVQPVGSPLSLECTVEGTSNPNLYWYRQAAGRGLQLLFYSVGIGQISSEVPQNLSASRPQDRQFILSSKKLLLSDSGFYLCAWSAVLGGLETQYFGPGTRLLVL.

This chain joins TRBV4-3 and TRBJ2-3, with D possibly TRBD1 on 6 matching bases. CDR1 and CDR2 (germline): LGHNA, YSLEER. The CDR3 totals 19 residues. V lost 0 bases, J lost 1 base, and 20 bases lay in between. CDR3 in DNA: TGCGCCAGCAGCCAAGACTACGCCTTCGACAGGCTAGGCACAGATACGCAGTATTTT. Translated: CASSQDYAFDRLGTDTQYF.

The chain has TRBV19 and TRBJ1-4; D might be TRBD1 (6 bases). V was cut by 2 bases and J by 3 bases, with 10 bases left in between. The CDR3 covers 15 residues. The V gene's germline CDR1 is LNHDA and CDR2 SQIVND (reference sequence). The CDR3 nucleotides read TGTGCCAGTAGTATAAGGGGGAGCTCTAATGAAAAACTGTTTTTT. Protein: CASSIRGSSNEKLFF.

This clone was found once. The chain joins TRBV7-6 to TRBJ1-1; perhaps TRBD1 as D (5 bases). V gave up 3 bases and J gave up 0 bases, with 8 bases separating them. CDR3 length: 14 residues. The germline V gene has CDR1 SGHVS and CDR2 FNYEAQ. The chain's CDR3 is CASSFEGVNTEAFF. The CDR3, as DNA: TGTGCCAGCAGCTTCGAAGGGGTGAACACTGAAGCTTTCTTT.

The chain couples TRBV28 to TRBJ2-7; TRBD1 aligns across 12 bases. J lost 5 bases, V lost 4 bases, and 6 bases had no gene match. The CDR3 has 15 residues. Germline V CDR1 and CDR2: MDHEN, SYDVKM. CDR3 coding DNA: TGTGCCAGCAGTTCCACCGGGACAGGGGGCGACGAGCAGTACTTC. This sequence encodes CASSSTGTGGDEQYF.

The chain joins TRBV15 to TRBJ2-7; D is unresolved. Trimming took 0 bases from V and 3 from J, leaving 9 bases between them. This CDR3 is built from 14 residues. Germline CDR1 LNHNV, CDR2 YYDKDF (reference sequence). The CDR3 nucleotides are TGTGCCACCAGCAGAGATCTGAATGACTACGAGCAGTACTTC. Translating gives CATSRDLNDYEQYF.

V usage is TRBV5-1 and J usage is TRBJ2-1; TRBD2 matches 7 bases. Trimming removed 4 bases from V and 13 bases from J; junction bases left unmatched: 5. The CDR3 runs 11 residues. The germline V gene encodes CDR1 SGHRS and CDR2 YFSETQ. CDR3 DNA: TGCGCCAGCAGCCCGGGGGGTGGCCAGTTCTTC. As protein: CASSPGGGQFF.

J is TRBJ2-1 and V is TRBV6-1; TRBD2 agrees at 11 bases. The germline CDR1 and CDR2 sequences are MNHNS and SASEGT. The CDR3 length is 14 residues. The V and J ends lost 7 bases and 9 bases, in that order; junction bases with no gene match: 8. CDR3 in DNA: TGTGCCAGCACGGTAGCGGGGGGGCCTCGTGAGCAGTTCTTC. Its translation: CASTVAGGPREQFF.

The chain carries TRBV7-2 and TRBJ1-5; maybe TRBD1 (5 bases). CDR1 and CDR2 (germline): SGHTA, FQGNSA. With 4 bases removed from V and 7 bases from J, the gap between germline ends came to 17 bases. The CDR3 is 15 residues long. The CDR3 reads CASSSRDGVGQPQHF. The CDR3, as DNA: TGTGCCAGCAGCTCCAGGGACGGGGTTGGCCAGCCCCAGCATTTT.

This chain uses TRBV5-1 with TRBJ2-7, with D perhaps given as TRBD1 or TRBD2 (5 bases each). Germline values: CDR1 SGHRS, CDR2 YFSETQ. V lost 2 bases and J 0 bases, leaving 12 bases between the germline ends. The CDR3 is made up of 15 amino acids. For the CDR3, the DNA is TGCGCCAGCAGCTTCACCTCCGGGGCCTCCTACGAGCAGTACTTC. Residues: CASSFTSGASYEQYF.

This clone was counted a single time. The chain recombines TRBV28 with TRBJ2-1; 9 bases are a match to TRBD2. CDR3 length: 16 amino acids. CDR1 and CDR2 (germline): MDHEN, SYDVKM. After removal of 5 bases from V and 8 bases from J, the junction contained 13 bases not matched to a gene. The CDR3 DNA sequence: TGTGCCAGCAGTACCCTTGGGCGGGAGGGATTCGATGAGCAGTTCTTC. Translated: CASSTLGREGFDEQFF.

The rearrangement links TRBV16 to TRBJ2-7, with D possibly called TRBD1 or TRBD2 (5 bases each). The V gene's germline CDR1 is KGHSY and CDR2 FQNENV. V was clipped by 3 bases and J by 1 base, with 10 bases between them. This CDR3 has 14 amino acids. CDR3 DNA sequence: TGTGCCAGCAGCCACGGGACGAGATCCTACGAGCAGTACTTC. Residues: CASSHGTRSYEQYF.

V is TRBV4-1 and J is TRBJ2-1, with unresolved D. Trimming stripped 5 bases from V and 7 bases from J, with 9 bases between. Germline V gene sequence: CDR1 MGHRA, CDR2 YSYEKL. The CDR3 length is 12 residues. Written as DNA, the CDR3 is TGCGCCAGCAGCAATTTCAAGAATGAGCAGTTCTTC. Protein: CASSNFKNEQFF.

The chain is built from TRBV6-5 and TRBJ2-5, with D tentatively TRBD1 or TRBD2 (5 bases each). The tail of the sequence fits TRBJ2-7 better, so the J call may be wrong. CDR1 is MNHEY and CDR2 is SVGAGI in the germline V gene. The CDR3 contains 11 residues. The CDR3 sequence is CASTRGSEQYF. CDR3 bases: TGTGCCAGCACTCGGGGCTCCGAGCAGTACTTC.

The chain has TRBV4-3 and TRBJ1-6; D call uncertain. The CDR3 totals 15 residues. Looked up from germline, CDR1 is LGHNA and CDR2 is YSLEER. Trimming cost V 0 bases and J 8 bases, with 11 bases left between them. Here the CDR3 reads CASSQEFRTDSPLHF. CDR3 bases: TGCGCCAGCAGCCAAGAATTTAGGACGGATTCACCCCTCCACTTT.

DNA for the CDR3: TGTGCCAGCAGTGATTGGCGAGGAGCGGGGGGTAAAGGACATACGCAGTATTTT. Translation: CASSDWRGAGGKGHTQYF. The V gene is TRBV25-1, the J gene TRBJ2-3; 9 bases fit TRBD2. CDR3 length: 18 amino acids. V lost 3 bases, J lost 7 bases, and 17 bases stayed unmatched. Germline assignment: CDR1 MGHDK and CDR2 SYGVNS. The full variable domain, with the rest looked up from reference TRBV25-1 and TRBJ2-3, is EADIYQTPRYLVIGTGKKITLECSQTMGHDKMYWYQQDPGMELHLIHYSYGVNSTEKGDLSSESTVSRIRTEHFPLTLESARPSHTSQYLCASSDWRGAGGKGHTQYFGPGTRLTVL.

The V gene is TRBV11-2, the J gene TRBJ2-7, with D possibly being TRBD1 (6 bases). Germline V lookup: CDR1 SGHAT, CDR2 FQNNGV. The CDR3 totals 15 residues. V lost 2 bases and J lost 3, with 14 bases in between. CDR3 sequence reads: CASSLSPQGYYEQYF. CDR3 nucleotides: TGTGCCAGCAGCTTATCCCCACAGGGTTACTACGAGCAGTACTTC.

This clone was observed a few times. The genes are TRBV7-2 and TRBJ2-5, with D perhaps assigned TRBD1 or TRBD2 (5 bases each). Germline loops: CDR1 SGHTA, CDR2 FQGNSA. The CDR3 extends over 14 amino acids. V shed 5 bases and J shed 4 bases, with 14 bases lying between them. The CDR3 here is CASSVRGPGETQYF. CDR3 sequence (DNA): TGTGCCAGCAGCGTCCGGGGCCCAGGAGAGACCCAGTACTTC.

This clone came up a few times. The J gene is TRBJ2-7, the V gene TRBV15; weak D call: TRBD2 (6 bases). Germline V CDR1 and CDR2: LNHNV, YYDKDF (reference sequence). Trimming took 5 bases from V and 2 from J, leaving 16 bases between them. The CDR3 covers 15 residues. CDR3 in DNA: TGTGCCACCAGCGTCAAGGCCGGGGGTCCCTACGAGCAGTACTTC. Translated: CATSVKAGGPYEQYF.

The V gene is TRBV12-5, the J gene TRBJ2-7; D perhaps matches TRBD1 (7 bases). The CDR3 extends over 17 amino acids. V lost 2 bases to trimming and J lost 2 bases, with 19 bases between them. CDR1 LGHNT and CDR2 FRNRAP come from the germline V gene. The CDR3 is CASGLHQQGRFTYEQYF. In DNA form, the CDR3 reads TGTGCTAGTGGTTTGCACCAACAGGGGAGGTTTACCTACGAGCAGTACTTC.

This clone came up a few times. The chain recombines TRBV27 with TRBJ1-1; TRBD1 matches 7 bases. Germline trimming cut 5 bases from V and 0 bases from J; bases unmatched to any gene: 6. Germline V gene sequence: CDR1 MNHEY, CDR2 SMNVEV (reference sequence). CDR3 length: 15 residues. CDR3 protein: CASSRRDSMNTEAFF. CDR3 in DNA: TGTGCCAGCAGTCGCCGGGACAGCATGAACACTGAAGCTTTCTTT.

This clone is categorized as medium-sized. This chain uses TRBV10-3 with TRBJ2-7; 8 nucleotides line up with TRBD2. Germline V gene lookup returns CDR1 ENHRY and CDR2 SYGVKD. The CDR3 contains 15 residues. The ends lost 3 bases at V and 0 bases at J; junction bases unmatched: 4. CDR3 in DNA: TGTGCCATCAGTGAAGATCTAGCGGGCTCCTACGAGCAGTACTTC. Residues: CAISEDLAGSYEQYF.

The chain is built from TRBV11-3 and TRBJ2-7, with D unresolved. V lost 1 base, J lost 6 bases, and 1 base lay in between. Germline V gives CDR1 SGHNT, CDR2 YENEEA. This CDR3 region has 10 residues. The CDR3 bases are TGTGCCAGCAGCTTAGTCGAGCAGTACTTC. Its protein product is CASSLVEQYF.